This T cell receptor (beta chain) was sequenced for a study of T cells after yellow fever vaccination. The CDR3 spans 13 residues. The germline V gene has CDR1 SEHNR and CDR2 FQNEAQ (reference sequence). The V end was cut by 7 bases, the J end by 3 bases, with 10 bases between. The authors made TCR cDNA by 5'RACE template switching, adding a universal primer site and UMIs. Using its own MiXCR run on the 5' RACE reads, TCRdb lists one record per CDR3 protein. The profile shows around 530,000 distinct CDR3 sequences, less than 20% of them singletons. The chain links TRBV7-9 to TRBJ2-1; tentatively, D is TRBD1 (5 bases). The sequencing here drew on PBMCs, taken more than 4 days after the first yellow fever vaccination. The TCR originated in a man aged 18 to 35 who received the YFV17D yellow fever vaccine. The CDR3 loop is CASTRDNYNEQFF. In DNA, the CDR3 is TGTGCCAGCACCAGGGATAACTACAATGAGCAGTTCTTC.